The next 9 T cell receptor beta chains were all read from a single sample in a study of PD-1 blockade in classical Hodgkin lymphoma. All trial patients relapsed after autologous stem cell transplantation. The repertoire was sequenced with immunoSEQ multiplex PCR; TCRdb's copy has only in-frame clones and lacks some. Among more than 45,000 clones listed, approximately 90% were seen once. The sample consisted of peripheral blood mononuclear cells (PBMCs), taken before the second cycle of nivolumab. These receptors came from a human donor with classical Hodgkin lymphoma.

The CDR3 DNA follows: TGTGCCAGCAGCCAGACCGTAGGGACTAGTTTAGCCGGGGAGCTGTTTTTT. It encodes CASSQTVGTSLAGELFF. This sequence joins TRBV4-2 and TRBJ2-2, with 8 positions matching TRBD2. Germline-derived CDR1 and CDR2 are LGHNA and YNFKEQ. CDR3 length: 17 residues. V shed 3 bases and J 6 bases; nucleotides not matched to a gene: 12.

The CDR3 nucleotides read TGTGCCAGCAGTAGTGTGTTAGCGGGAGGAGGTGAGACCCAGTACTTC. It is translated as CASSSVLAGGGETQYF. The chain carries TRBV27 and TRBJ2-5; 10 bases line up with TRBD2. The CDR3 extends over 16 amino acids. Germline lookup yields CDR1 MNHEY and CDR2 SMNVEV (reference sequence). V lost 5 bases and J lost 5; bases outside the gene matches: 11.

This clone has only one observation. The V and J genes are TRBV5-4 and TRBJ2-7; 7 bases map to TRBD1. Germline CDR1 reads SGHNT; CDR2 reads YYREEE (reference sequence). The V segment lost 4 bases and the J segment 3 bases; nucleotides outside the gene matches: 10. The CDR3 has 15 residues. As DNA, the CDR3 is TGTGCCAGCAGCATCCGGGACAGCTTACTCTACGAGCAGTACTTC. Protein product: CASSIRDSLLYEQYF.

This clone has a single count. The chain combines TRBV27 with TRBJ2-7, with TRBD2 matching 9 bases. The CDR3 is 16 residues long. The V gene's germline CDR1 is MNHEY and CDR2 SMNVEV (reference sequence). With 4 bases clipped from V and 2 bases from J, the junction kept 9 bases outside the gene matches. CDR3 nucleotides: TGTGCCAGCAGTTCTTTTCTCTCTAGCGGGGCCTACGAGCAGTACTTC. It encodes CASSSFLSSGAYEQYF.

The CDR3 region has the DNA TGTGCCAGCAGTCAGGGCTGGAACACTGAAGCTTTCTTT. Amino acid sequence: CASSQGWNTEAFF. The genes are TRBV28 and TRBJ1-1; D may be TRBD1 (5 bases). The CDR3 covers 13 residues. CDR1 is MDHEN, CDR2 SYDVKM, per germline. Trimming cost V 5 bases and J 1 base, with 8 bases left between them.

The chain is built from TRBV13 and TRBJ2-2; 8 bases are a match to TRBD1. This CDR3 spans 15 amino acids. The germline gives CDR1 PRHDT, CDR2 FYEKMQ (reference sequence). V gave up 7 bases and J gave up 4 bases; unmatched junction bases: 8. The CDR3 DNA follows: TGTGCCAGCACTATCCAGGGGGCGGGCACCGGGGAGCTGTTTTTT. Translated, it gives CASTIQGAGTGELFF.

V and J are TRBV9 and TRBJ2-2; TRBD1 is a possible D gene (6 bases). The CDR3 covers 14 residues. The germline gives CDR1 SGDLS, CDR2 YYNGEE. Trimming pared 5 bases from V and 4 bases from J, leaving 12 bases between. CDR3 coding DNA: TGTGCCAGCAGGGGGCTAGGGGGCACCGGGGAGCTGTTTTTT. Protein sequence: CASRGLGGTGELFF.

V gene TRBV9 combines with J gene TRBJ1-2; TRBD1 aligns across 7 bases. The CDR3 is 15 amino acids. Trimming cost V 4 bases and J 4 bases; bases outside gene matches: 10. Germline CDR1 reads SGDLS; CDR2 reads YYNGEE. CDR3 in amino acids: CASSTPTGSTYGYTF. In DNA, the CDR3 is TGTGCCAGCAGCACCCCGACAGGGTCAACCTATGGCTACACCTTC.

The rearrangement links TRBV9 to TRBJ1-2, with 8 bases fitting TRBD1. Germline lookup yields CDR1 SGDLS and CDR2 YYNGEE. This CDR3 has 15 residues. The trim removed 4 bases at V and 10 bases at J, leaving 15 bases unmatched. The CDR3: CASSPSTGVILYYTF. The CDR3 DNA reads TGTGCCAGCAGCCCTTCGACAGGGGTGATTCTTTACTACACCTTC.